This T cell receptor (beta chain) was sequenced during a study of Tregs in tolerant kidney transplant recipients. Study results and limitations: The small number of patients limits these findings pending further validation. The most relevant donor-specific Treg TCRbeta repertoire apparently came from expansion with activated donor B cells.

A remark on this clone: Antigen specificity is unknown.

Recipients received nonmyeloablative bone marrow transplants from related graft donors, with transient mixed chimerism. Unstimulated regulatory T cells (CD4+CD25+CD127-), CD4+CD25- non-regulatory cells, CD4 and CD8 cells were FACS-sorted from thawed PBMCs. The repertoire was sequenced with immunoSEQ multiplex PCR; TCRdb's copy has only in-frame clones and lacks some. This table has tens of thousands of clones, 75% to 95% appearing once. Specimen: CD4+ T cells from blood (PBMCs), collected 24 months after the transplant. The receptor was isolated from a human patient who received a combined kidney and bone marrow transplant. Some T cells may trace back to the graft donor.

In nucleotides, the CDR3 is TGCGCCAGCAGCCAGAATGGAGGGAACACCGGGGAGCTGTTTTTT. Translating it yields CASSQNGGNTGELFF. The chain uses TRBV4-3 and TRBJ2-2; D possibly corresponds to TRBD2 (5 bases). This CDR3 is 15 amino acids long. Germline V gene data show CDR1 as LGHNA and CDR2 as YSLEER. V lost 3 bases and J lost 1, with 9 bases in between.